This T cell receptor beta chain is from a study of shared clonotypes between healthy human individuals. Study-wide context: A donor's plate count was three for CD4 naive and three for CD4 memory; CD8 naive had two and CD8 memory one. General study points: Depth of sequencing was expected to influence donor clonotype sharing.

CDR1 and CDR2 from the germline V gene are MDHEN and SYDVKM. CDR3 length equals 13 residues. The authors distributed each subset's genomic DNA evenly over several immunoSEQ plates. TCRdb's copy holds only in-frame clones and misses some; the assay was immunoSEQ multiplex PCR. The sample contains about 1.1 million clones, roughly 77% of which appear only once. In regard to this clone: The antigen is unknown.

The V gene is TRBV28, the J gene TRBJ1-5; maybe TRBD1 (5 bases). Sequenced: memory CD4+ T cells from PBMCs. Subset denoted: CD45RA-negative fraction. The TCR comes from a man in his late teens or twenties in good health. Some clones in this sample may be carry-over from other donors' samples. The chain's CDR3 is CGAKRGGNQPQHF. CDR3 DNA: TGTGGAGCAAAACGGGGGGGCAATCAGCCCCAGCATTTT.